This T cell receptor beta chain was sequenced in a study of T cells in Graves' hyperthyroidism and ophthalmopathy. Study results and limitations: Separation of ophthalmopathy from stable hyperthyroidism was achieved by a 13 V-J model. The model predicted ophthalmopathy a median roughly six months before onset.

Many counts were recorded for this clonotype. Its specificity is unknown. Diagnostic decisions used clinical symptoms, serum thyroxine and TRAb, thyroid ultrasound and orbital computed tomography. The germline gives CDR1 ENHRY, CDR2 SYGVKD. Trimming took 0 bases from V and 5 from J; bases not matched to a gene: 4. The CDR3 has 15 amino acids. RNA transcripts provided the source from which TCR beta CDR3 regions were amplified. First-round RT-PCR targeting the TCR CDR3 was performed with the HTBI primer set. MiXCR, run by TCRdb on the multiplex PCR reads, gives a single entry per CDR3 protein. The sample lists 500,000 to 600,000 distinct CDR3 sequences; approximately 48% were seen once.

The TCR originated in an adult woman with Graves' disease, either hyperthyroidism or ophthalmopathy (not recorded which). The chain recombines TRBV10-3 with TRBJ1-2, with TRBD1 matching over 9 bases. The sample comprised peripheral blood or thyroid tissue (not recorded which). The CDR3 bases are TGTGCCATCAGTGAGTCGGGACAGGGCCCTTATGGCTACACCTTC. This codes for CAISESGQGPYGYTF.